A single T cell receptor (beta chain) is shown here with its context. What it recognizes is unknown. The data were obtained in a study of cytomegalovirus exposure and HLA in healthy donors. The study, taken as a whole, reports: Most sequenced TCRs were rare (though some public TCRs occurred in many donors). There were over 150 TCR beta chains listed as cytomegalovirus-associated. Some highly shared sequence variants likely arose as a pipeline artifact.

Donors counted as nominally healthy when sampled, yet unrecorded immune exposures were likely. CDR3 length: 13 amino acids. V lost 0 bases to trimming and J lost 4 bases, with 9 bases between them. CDR1 and CDR2 from the germline V gene are GTSNPN and SVGIG (reference sequence). Both 60 Vbeta primers and 13 Jbeta primers went into the PCR. The repertoire was sequenced with immunoSEQ multiplex PCR; TCRdb's copy has only in-frame clones and lacks some. The table records about 210,000 clones, around 76% of them present only once. This chain joins TRBV30 and TRBJ1-2, with D possibly being TRBD1 (6 bases). The source is a man aged 40-55 years in good health and CMV-seropositive. The source material was PBMCs. DNA for the CDR3: TGTGCCTGGAGTGTAACAGGGTCCTATGGCTACACCTTC. Protein: CAWSVTGSYGYTF.